The T cell receptor beta chain described here comes from a study of T-cell memory formation after mild COVID-19. Study findings and constraints: Pre-infection memory contained some responding clones, which suggested that cross-reactive memory had joined.

5'RACE, which relied on constant-segment primers, yielded TCR alpha and TCR beta cDNA libraries carrying sample barcodes and UMIs. In TCRdb, the 5' RACE reads were re-called with MiXCR into one record per CDR3 protein. The data contain more than 250,000 distinct CDR3 sequences, roughly 16% of them singletons. To note about this clonotype: Its specificity is unknown.

Germline V gene data show CDR1 as SGHTA and CDR2 as FQGNSA. The CDR3 covers 15 residues. Trimming took 4 bases from V and 7 from J; bases not matched to a gene: 6. Input material: PBMCs or a T cell subset sorted from them (not recorded which). The rearrangement links TRBV7-2 to TRBJ2-5; TRBD2 matches at 13 bases. The sequence derives from a man aged 18 to 30 who had mild COVID-19 (a few samples of this study predate the infection). Cell type and time point are not known. CDR3 loop: CASSWTSGGPGTQYF. DNA of the CDR3: TGTGCCAGCAGCTGGACTAGCGGGGGCCCAGGGACCCAGTACTTC.